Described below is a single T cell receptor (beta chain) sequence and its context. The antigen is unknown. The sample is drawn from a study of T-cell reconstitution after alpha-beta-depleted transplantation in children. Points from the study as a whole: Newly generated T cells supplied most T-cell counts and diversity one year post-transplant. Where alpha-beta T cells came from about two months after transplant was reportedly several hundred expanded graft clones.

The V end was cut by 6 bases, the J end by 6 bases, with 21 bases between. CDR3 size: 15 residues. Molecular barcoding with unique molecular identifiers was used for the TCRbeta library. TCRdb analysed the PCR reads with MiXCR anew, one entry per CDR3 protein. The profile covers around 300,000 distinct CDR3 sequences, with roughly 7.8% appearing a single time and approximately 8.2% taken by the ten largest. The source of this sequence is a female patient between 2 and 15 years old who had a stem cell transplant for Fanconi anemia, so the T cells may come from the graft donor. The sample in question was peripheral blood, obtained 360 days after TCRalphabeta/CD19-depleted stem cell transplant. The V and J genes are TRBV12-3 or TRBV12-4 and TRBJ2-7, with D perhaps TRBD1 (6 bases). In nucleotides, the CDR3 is TGTGCCAGCAGCCCCAGGGGTCCGGGACGCGGCGAGCAGTACTTC. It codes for CASSPRGPGRGEQYF.